This is a list of T cell receptor beta chains from one sample in a study of control samples from healthy donors and cancer patients. Some clones are missing from TCRdb's copy, which holds only in-frame ones; the method was immunoSEQ multiplex PCR. The sample consists of approximately 3,000 clones, around 94% of them appearing once. Sequences were obtained from PBMCs. Every receptor here comes from a man between 65 and 85 years old with lung cancer. Both conserved end residues are part of each CDR3. D genes are given only for firm matches. Size is omitted from some rows. Given values are once, few, many or a class for expanded clones.

.	TRBV3-1/TRBV3-2	.	TRBJ1-5	TGTGCCAGCAGCCAAGATCTCTTTGGGTTTCAGCCCCAGCATTTT	CASSQDLFGFQPQHF
.	TRBV7-2	.	TRBJ2-1	TGTGCCAGCAGCTTAGCGTCCAGGCTGGGTGAGCAGTTCTTC	CASSLASRLGEQFF
.	TRBV21-1	once	TRBJ1-2	TGTGCCAGCATCCTCCTGGGGCGAGGCTACACCTTC	CASILLGRGYTF
.	TRBV12-1	once	TRBJ2-3	TGTGCCAGCAGCCCCCGTCGACTAGCGGGCACAGATACGCAGTATTTT	CASSPRRLAGTDTQYF
TRBD2	TRBV7-9	.	TRBJ2-1	TGTGCCAGCAGCTTAAGCGGGGGGGCTGTCAATGAGCAGTTCTTC	CASSLSGGAVNEQFF
TRBD2	TRBV7-2	.	TRBJ2-1	TGTGCCAGCAGCTTAGTTGTGACTAGCGGGAATGAGCAGTTCTTC	CASSLVVTSGNEQFF
TRBD2	TRBV24-1	.	TRBJ2-1	TGTGCCACCAGTTCGGCGGGGGGGAGGAATGAGCAGTTCTTC	CATSSAGGRNEQFF
TRBD1	TRBV18	.	TRBJ2-3	TGTGCCAGCTCACCGGGGCAGGGGGCTTACACAGATACGCAGTATTTT	CASSPGQGAYTDTQYF
TRBD2	TRBV3-1/TRBV3-2	.	TRBJ2-3	TGTGCCAGCAGCCAAGGTCCGGGACTAGCGGGTGGCCGCACAGATACGCAGTATTTT	CASSQGPGLAGGRTDTQYF
TRBD2	TRBV7-8	few	TRBJ2-7	TGTGCCAGCAGCTCGTCGGGACTAGGATCCTACGAGCAGTACTTC	CASSSSGLGSYEQYF
.	TRBV4-1	large	TRBJ1-2	TGCGCCAGCAGCCAACCTTGGGGGCAGCATGGCTACACCTTC	CASSQPWGQHGYTF
.	TRBV2	.	TRBJ2-1	TGTGCCAGCAGAACTCACTTCGAATCCTCCTACAATGAGCAGTTCTTC	CASRTHFESSYNEQFF
TRBD1	TRBV2	.	TRBJ2-5	TGTGCCAGCAGTGAAGCGGGACAGTACCAAGAGACCCAGTACTTC	CASSEAGQYQETQYF
.	TRBV4-2	.	TRBJ1-2	TGTGCCAGCAGCCGGTACTCTGATCCCTATGGCTACACCTTC	CASSRYSDPYGYTF